The 32 T cell receptor beta chains reported below all come from one sample, sequenced in a study of cytomegalovirus exposure and HLA in healthy donors. Use of 60 Vbeta and 13 Jbeta primers characterized the PCR. The data were produced by immunoSEQ multiplex PCR, yet TCRdb's version contains in-frame clones alone and is incomplete. Here the sample spans approximately 140,000 clones, 79% being singletons. The sample taken for sequencing was PBMCs. These TCRs come from a human donor in good health.

This clone was seen a single time. The CDR3 sequence: CASSPGQGGNEQFF. The CDR3 region has the DNA TGTGCCAGCAGTCCGGGACAGGGAGGCAATGAGCAGTTCTTC. The chain has TRBV6-4 and TRBJ2-1; TRBD1 matches 9 bases. The CDR3 is 14 amino acids. In germline, CDR1 is MRHNA, CDR2 SNTAGT. The J segment lost 6 bases and the V segment lost 5 bases, leaving 5 bases of the junction unmatched.

The chain couples TRBV5-5 to TRBJ2-3; tentatively, D is TRBD1 (6 bases). V lost 4 bases, J lost 3 bases, and 12 bases lay in between. This CDR3 region has 14 residues. The germline V gene has CDR1 SGHKS and CDR2 YYEKEE (reference sequence). The CDR3 DNA follows: TGTGCCAGCAGCCCGCTGAGGGGGACAGATACGCAGTATTTT. This codes for CASSPLRGTDTQYF.

V is TRBV6-4 and J is TRBJ2-2, with D perhaps TRBD2 (5 bases). The germline V and J ends were trimmed by 2 bases and 1 base, with 17 bases remaining between them. Germline CDR1 is MRHNA and CDR2 is SNTAGT. The CDR3 extends over 18 amino acids. This CDR3 reads CASSDTNQKGENTGELFF. In DNA, the CDR3 is TGTGCCAGCAGTGACACGAACCAAAAGGGAGAGAACACCGGGGAGCTGTTTTTT.

A few counts support this clone. The V call is TRBV7-9, the J call TRBJ2-7; 9 bases line up with TRBD2. Germline loops: CDR1 SEHNR, CDR2 FQNEAQ (reference sequence). Trimming at V came to 0 bases and at J to 7 bases, leaving 7 bases not matched to a gene. CDR3 length: 15 residues. CDR3 sequence: CASSLAPSGAQEQYF. CDR3 nucleotide sequence: TGTGCCAGCAGCTTAGCGCCTAGCGGGGCGCAAGAGCAGTACTTC.

As for this clone: One end of the junction varies from germline; a read error may be responsible. The chain links TRBV28 to TRBJ2-7, with 7 bases that match TRBD1. There are 12 residues in the CDR3. CDR1 and CDR2 from the germline V gene are MDHEN and SYDVKM. CDR3 in DNA: TGTGCCAGCACCCTGATTGGGCAGGGGGTCGGCTTC. Its translation is CASTLIGQGVGF. The full variable domain, its missing parts supplied by reference TRBV28 and TRBJ2-7, is DVKVTQSSRYLVKRTGEKVFLECVQDMDHENMFWYRQDPGLGLRLIYFSYDVKMKEKGDIPEGYSVSREKKERFSLILESASTNQTSMYLCASTLIGQGVGFGPGTRLTVT.

The rearrangement links TRBV18 to TRBJ2-7; the match to TRBD2 covers 7 bases. The germline gives CDR1 KGHSH, CDR2 LQKENI. This CDR3 has 14 amino acids. V was pared by 2 bases and J by 4 bases, with 5 bases of the junction left unmatched. The CDR3 nucleotides are TGTGCCAGCTCACCAGGGGGGGGTCTTTACGAGCAGTACTTC. Its protein product is CASSPGGGLYEQYF.

This clone was counted a single time. V and J are TRBV15 and TRBJ2-6; 7 nucleotides align to TRBD1. CDR3 size: 17 residues. Trimming cost V 3 bases and J 0 bases; bases outside gene matches: 5. CDR1 is LNHNV, CDR2 YYDKDF, per germline (reference sequence). Written as DNA, the CDR3 is TGTGCCACCAGCAGTAGAAGGGGGCTCTCTGGGGCCAACGTCCTGACTTTC. Residues: CATSSRRGLSGANVLTF.

Worth noting for this clone: Compared with germline, one end of the junction differs, possibly owing to a read error. The rearrangement links TRBV7-6 to TRBJ1-2; D is uncertain. The CDR3 has 15 residues. The germline V gene has CDR1 SGHVS and CDR2 FNYEAQ. The CDR3 region has the DNA TGTGCCAGCAGCCCTCGGGAAGGTGGAGGCTATGGCTACCCCTTC. This sequence encodes CASSPREGGGYGYPF. Complete variable domain (other parts from reference TRBV7-6 and TRBJ1-2): GAGVSQSPRYKVTKRGQDVALRCDPISGHVSLYWYRQALGQGPEFLTYFNYEAQQDKSGLPNDRFSAERPEGSISTLTIQRTEQRDSAMYRCASSPREGGGYGYPFGSGTRLTVV.

The CDR3 sequence: CASSSTPGGTETQYF. In nucleotides, the CDR3 is TGTGCCAGCAGCTCGACGCCTGGCGGGACCGAGACCCAGTACTTC. The chain couples TRBV7-9 to TRBJ2-5; D is perhaps TRBD2 (6 bases). Germline V gene sequence: CDR1 SEHNR, CDR2 FQNEAQ (reference sequence). V was clipped by 4 bases and J by 5 bases, with 17 bases between them. This CDR3 is built from 15 residues.

The gene calls are TRBV6-6 and TRBJ1-1; 8 nucleotides line up with TRBD1. CDR1 MNHNY and CDR2 SVGAGI come from the germline V gene (reference sequence). The V and J ends lost 2 bases and 11 bases, in that order; junction bases with no gene match: 10. The CDR3 is made up of 14 amino acids. CDR3 region: CASSYGQGARRAFF. CDR3 sequence (DNA): TGTGCCAGCAGTTACGGTCAGGGGGCGAGGAGGGCTTTCTTT.

The gene calls are TRBV7-2 and TRBJ1-5; D perhaps matches TRBD1 (6 bases). V was trimmed by 2 bases and J by 4 bases, leaving 12 bases between them. The CDR3 is made up of 15 amino acids. Germline assignment: CDR1 SGHTA and CDR2 FQGNSA. The CDR3 spells CASSLKTGLNQPQHF. The DNA for the CDR3 is TGTGCCAGCAGCTTAAAGACAGGCCTTAATCAGCCCCAGCATTTT.

This clone was seen a single time. The rearrangement joins TRBV28 to TRBJ2-7, with a weak D call TRBD2 (6 bases). Germline CDR1 MDHEN, CDR2 SYDVKM. Deletions cut 7 bases from V and 2 bases from J, with 18 bases between. The CDR3 is made up of 15 amino acids. The CDR3 sequence is CASIPTRDLTYEQYF. In DNA form, the CDR3 reads TGTGCCAGCATTCCAACGCGGGATCTAACCTACGAGCAGTACTTC.

J is TRBJ2-7 and V is TRBV10-3, with D possibly matching TRBD1 (5 bases). Trimming stripped 10 bases from V and 3 bases from J, with 16 bases between. Germline CDR1 ENHRY, CDR2 SYGVKD. This CDR3 has 13 amino acids. CDR3 nucleotide sequence: TGTGCCACGCCGACAGCAAAAGTCTACGAGCAGTACTTC. Translated, it gives CATPTAKVYEQYF.

The V call is TRBV11-3, the J call TRBJ1-1; 9 bases are shared with TRBD1. Per germline, CDR1 SGHNT and CDR2 YENEEA. V shed 5 bases, J shed 3 bases, and the junction held 4 bases outside the gene matches. This CDR3 has 14 amino acids. CDR3 DNA: TGTGCCAGCAGCCCACGACAGGGGGACACTGAAGCTTTCTTT. Its translation: CASSPRQGDTEAFF. The full variable domain, in which reference TRBV11-3 and TRBJ1-1 provide the parts outside the CDR3, is EAGVVQSPRYKIIEKKQPVAFWCNPISGHNTLYWYLQNLGQGPELLIRYENEEAVDDSQLPKDRFSAERLKGVDSTLKIQPAELGDSAVYLCASSPRQGDTEAFFGQGTRLTVV.

The V and J genes are TRBV27 and TRBJ2-3; TRBD2 aligns across 9 bases. Germline CDR1 reads MNHEY; CDR2 reads SMNVEV (reference sequence). The CDR3 has 17 amino acids. V lost 3 bases to trimming and J lost 4 bases; unmatched junction nucleotides: 11. The CDR3 region is CASSFTPGLASPDTQYF. The CDR3 region has the DNA TGTGCCAGCAGTTTCACCCCGGGACTAGCTTCCCCAGATACGCAGTATTTT.

The V and J genes are TRBV30 and TRBJ2-7, with 12 bases identical to TRBD2. The CDR3 extends over 14 amino acids. CDR1 is GTSNPN and CDR2 is SVGIG in the germline V gene (reference sequence). V lost 3 bases and J lost 5; bases outside the gene matches: 5. The CDR3 here is CAWSSSGGAHEQYF. The CDR3 DNA reads TGTGCCTGGAGCTCTAGCGGGGGGGCCCACGAGCAGTACTTC.

A word on this clone: Different DNA sequences within this sample yield the same CDR3. The V gene is TRBV30, the J gene TRBJ1-1; D might be TRBD1 (6 bases). Deletions cut 0 bases from V and 1 base from J, with 6 bases between. This CDR3 region has 13 residues. Germline CDR1 GTSNPN, CDR2 SVGIG (reference sequence). CDR3 amino acids: CAWSVGGNTEAFF. The CDR3 DNA reads as TGTGCCTGGAGTGTAGGGGGGAACACTGAAGCTTTCTTT.

The rearrangement uses TRBV19 and TRBJ1-1; D remains ambiguous. Germline V lookup: CDR1 LNHDA, CDR2 SQIVND (reference sequence). V was cut by 3 bases and J by 11 bases, with 16 bases left in between. The CDR3 runs to 13 residues. The CDR3 region has the DNA TGTGCCAGTAGTATCTACCCGGGAAGCGATGCTTTCTTT. This encodes CASSIYPGSDAFF.

V is TRBV6-1 and J is TRBJ1-4; D is unclear. The CDR3 runs to 13 residues. V was cut by 8 bases and J by 0 bases, with 7 bases left in between. Germline V lookup: CDR1 MNHNS, CDR2 SASEGT. CDR3 in amino acids: CASSSSTNEKLFF. The DNA of the CDR3 is TGTGCCAGCTCTAGCTCAACTAATGAAAAACTGTTTTTT.

The chain recombines TRBV7-6 with TRBJ2-3, with TRBD2 matching over 8 bases. J lost 2 bases, V lost 3 bases, and 10 bases had no gene match. Germline CDR1 is SGHVS and CDR2 is FNYEAQ. The CDR3 length is 17 residues. The CDR3 here is CASSFLGRGAPTDTQYF. Written as DNA, the CDR3 is TGTGCCAGCAGCTTTCTGGGGCGGGGGGCACCCACAGATACGCAGTATTTT. Variable domain in full (rest from reference TRBV7-6 and TRBJ2-3): GAGVSQSPRYKVTKRGQDVALRCDPISGHVSLYWYRQALGQGPEFLTYFNYEAQQDKSGLPNDRFSAERPEGSISTLTIQRTEQRDSAMYRCASSFLGRGAPTDTQYFGPGTRLTVL.

The rearrangement uses TRBV5-4 and TRBJ1-1; a weak D match, TRBD1 (5 bases). V was cut by 0 bases and J by 1 base, with 10 bases left in between. This CDR3 is built from 15 residues. From germline, CDR1 is SGHNT and CDR2 YYREEE (reference sequence). This CDR3 reads CASSLARGGNTEAFF. The CDR3 DNA reads TGTGCCAGCAGCTTGGCCCGGGGGGGGAACACTGAAGCTTTCTTT.

The V and J genes are TRBV30 and TRBJ1-1; weak D call: TRBD1 (5 bases). The V gene's germline CDR1 is GTSNPN and CDR2 SVGIG (reference sequence). The length of the CDR3 is 11 residues. The V end lost 6 bases, the J end lost 5 bases, and 10 bases lay between the germline ends. For the CDR3, the DNA is TGTGCCTGTGGGGCTAAGACTGAAGCTTTCTTT. Translation: CACGAKTEAFF.

The rearrangement uses TRBV15 and TRBJ2-7, with a tentative D call TRBD1 (5 bases). There are 14 residues in the CDR3. V was cut by 1 base and J by 3 bases, with 10 bases left in between. Germline-derived CDR1 and CDR2 are LNHNV and YYDKDF (reference sequence). In DNA, the CDR3 is TGTGCCACCAGCAGAGGAAGGGGTAGCTACGAGCAGTACTTC. It encodes CATSRGRGSYEQYF.

CDR3 residues: CASSISSGSSEQYF. The CDR3 nucleotides read TGTGCCAGTAGTATTTCTAGCGGGAGTAGCGAGCAGTACTTC. The chain recombines TRBV19 with TRBJ2-7; 10 bases agree with TRBD2. CDR1 LNHDA and CDR2 SQIVND come from the germline V gene (reference sequence). CDR3 size: 14 residues. J gave up 6 bases and V 3 bases, and 5 bases lay outside the gene matches.

In this sample, this clone turned up a few times. V is TRBV4-3 and J is TRBJ2-1; 12 bases map to TRBD2. From germline, CDR1 is LGHNA and CDR2 YSLEER. The junction had 4 bases not matched to a gene; V was cut back by 3 bases and J by 4 bases. The CDR3 extends over 16 amino acids. The CDR3 loop reads CASSHELAGGYNEQFF. CDR3 coding DNA: TGCGCCAGCAGCCATGAACTAGCGGGAGGTTACAATGAGCAGTTCTTC.

This clone has a single count. J is TRBJ2-3 and V is TRBV5-8, with a tentative D call TRBD1 (5 bases). CDR1 is SGHTS and CDR2 is YDEGEE in the germline V gene. The CDR3 covers 14 residues. V dropped 0 bases and J dropped 0 bases, with 5 bases sitting between them. The CDR3, as DNA: TGTGCCAGCAGCTTGGCAGGGAGCACAGATACGCAGTATTTT. It codes for CASSLAGSTDTQYF.

CDR3 protein: CASSSGGRGSYEQYF. CDR3 in DNA: TGTGCCAGCAGCTCGGGCGGGAGGGGTTCCTACGAGCAGTACTTC. The chain combines TRBV11-2 with TRBJ2-7; 9 bases match TRBD2. This CDR3 is 15 amino acids long. Germline V CDR1 and CDR2: SGHAT, FQNNGV. Losses at the gene ends were 4 bases for V and 1 base for J; bases not matched to a gene: 5.

The chain recombines TRBV4-2 with TRBJ2-1; maybe TRBD2 (6 bases). CDR3 size: 15 residues. V was shortened by 4 bases and J by 5 bases, with 15 bases between the two germline ends. Germline CDR1 LGHNA, CDR2 YNFKEQ. The CDR3 nucleotides read TGTGCCAGCAGCCGTAACGGGAGACCTAACAATGAGCAGTTCTTC. Protein: CASSRNGRPNNEQFF.

This chain joins TRBV7-2 and TRBJ1-2, with 8 bases matching TRBD1. V lost 3 bases to trimming and J lost 7 bases; unmatched junction nucleotides: 13. This CDR3 has 16 residues. The germline V gene has CDR1 SGHTA and CDR2 FQGNSA. CDR3 in DNA: TGTGCCAGCAGCTTGGGGCGGACAGGGCGCCTGGGTGGCTACACCTTC. Translating gives CASSLGRTGRLGGYTF.

This chain links TRBV5-4 with TRBJ2-3; 7 positions match TRBD2. The junction had 6 bases not matched to a gene; V was cut back by 0 bases and J by 2 bases. Per the germline V gene, CDR1 is SGHNT and CDR2 is YYREEE (reference sequence). This CDR3 has 16 residues. The CDR3 sequence is CASSLGGLAVTDTQYF. CDR3 DNA sequence: TGTGCCAGCAGCTTGGGGGGCCTAGCGGTCACAGATACGCAGTATTTT.

This chain links TRBV5-4 with TRBJ2-5; perhaps TRBD1 as D (6 bases). Trimming cost V 1 base and J 4 bases, with 11 bases left between them. Germline V lookup: CDR1 SGHNT, CDR2 YYREEE (reference sequence). There are 14 residues in the CDR3. The CDR3 DNA is TGTGCCAGCAGCTTGCAGGGGATGGGAGAGACCCAGTACTTC. Its protein product is CASSLQGMGETQYF.

The chain has TRBV18 and TRBJ2-2; unclear D gene. Germline CDR1 and CDR2: KGHSH and LQKENI. The CDR3 has 15 residues. V gave up 2 bases and J gave up 3 bases, with 10 bases separating them. CDR3 sequence (DNA): TGTGCCAGCTCACCAGCAGGATCTTACACCGGGGAGCTGTTTTTT. Protein product: CASSPAGSYTGELFF.